These T cell receptor beta chains were read from a single sample in a study of neurological immune-mediated disorders. TCRdb re-called the 5' RACE reads through MiXCR, storing one row per CDR3 protein. The data contain around 20,000 distinct CDR3 sequences, more than 9% of them seen just once; the ten biggest clones take up approximately 21%. The sequencing sample was made of PBMCs. These receptors originate from an older woman with HTLV-1-associated myelopathy (HAM/TSP). Each CDR3 is given with its conserved first and last residue. The D gene is left open where the match is weak. Clone size, where shown, is once, few, many, or a class for clones that have expanded.

v_gene,abundance,j_gene,d_gene,CDR3aa,CDR3nt
TRBV2,.,TRBJ2-1,.,CASLTRGNEQFF,TGTGCCAGTTTGACCAGGGGTAATGAGCAGTTCTTC
TRBV20-1,many,TRBJ1-4,.,CSAREPGLEKLFF,TGCAGTGCTAGAGAACCGGGCCTCGAAAAACTGTTTTTT
TRBV30,many,TRBJ1-4,.,CAWSVQGFNEKLFF,TGTGCCTGGAGTGTACAGGGATTTAATGAAAAACTGTTTTTT
TRBV7-2,many,TRBJ2-1,.,CASSLTRSWDEQFF,TGTGCCAGCAGCTTAACTAGATCCTGGGATGAGCAGTTCTTC
TRBV20-1,many,TRBJ2-1,TRBD1,CSAICPSGQGCGAYNEQFF,TGCAGTGCCATTTGTCCCTCGGGACAGGGTTGCGGCGCCTACAATGAGCAGTTCTTC
TRBV20-1,many,TRBJ1-1,.,CSANGDGRNTEAFF,TGCAGTGCTAATGGGGACGGAAGGAACACTGAAGCTTTCTTT
TRBV5-1,few,TRBJ2-3,.,CASRRGASTDTQYF,TGCGCCAGCAGGAGGGGGGCCAGCACAGATACGCAGTATTTT
TRBV15,many,TRBJ1-3,.,CATSRDIGSGNTIYF,TGTGCCACCAGCAGAGACATCGGGTCTGGAAACACCATATATTTT
TRBV5-1,many,TRBJ1-1,.,CASSWGYAEDTEAFF,TGCGCCAGCAGCTGGGGGTACGCGGAGGACACTGAAGCTTTCTTT
TRBV20-1,medium-sized,TRBJ2-7,TRBD2,CSAGGAAGYEQYF,TGCAGTGCCGGGGGGGCGGCGGGCTACGAGCAGTACTTC
TRBV30,many,TRBJ1-5,TRBD1,CAWEPGGGNQPQHF,TGTGCCTGGGAACCAGGGGGCGGCAATCAGCCCCAGCATTTT
TRBV20-1,many,TRBJ1-6,.,CSASQDARGNSPLHF,TGCAGTGCTAGTCAGGACGCTCGGGGTAATTCACCCCTCCACTTT
TRBV4-2,many,TRBJ2-2,TRBD2,CASSQDGLAGVTGELFF,TGTGCCAGCAGCCAAGATGGGCTAGCGGGGGTGACCGGGGAGCTGTTTTTT
TRBV5-1,many,TRBJ2-3,.,CASSFSGHFTDTQYF,TGCGCCAGCAGCTTTTCCGGACACTTCACAGATACGCAGTATTTT
TRBV29-1,many,TRBJ2-3,TRBD1,CSAVDRGGDTQYF,TGCAGCGCTGTGGACAGGGGAGGAGATACGCAGTATTTT
TRBV7-6,many,TRBJ1-6,.,CASSLTTGTNNSPLHF,TGTGCCAGCAGCTTAACAACGGGAACCAATAATTCACCCCTCCACTTT
TRBV5-1,many,TRBJ2-3,.,CASSSGQSTDTQYF,TGCGCCAGCAGCTCCGGACAGAGCACAGATACGCAGTATTTT
TRBV5-1,many,TRBJ2-5,.,CASSLAQEGETQYF,TGCGCCAGCAGCTTGGCACAGGAAGGGGAGACCCAGTACTTC
TRBV20-1,.,TRBJ2-3,.,CSAREDTATDTQYF,TGCAGTGCTAGAGAGGACACTGCCACAGATACGCAGTATTTT
TRBV9,many,TRBJ1-1,.,CASSVGQFGPEAFF,TGTGCCAGCAGCGTAGGCCAGTTTGGCCCTGAAGCTTTCTTT
TRBV5-1,many,TRBJ1-1,.,CASSSKWTDLNTEAFF,TGCGCCAGCAGCTCAAAATGGACGGATTTGAACACTGAAGCTTTCTTT
TRBV15,many,TRBJ2-6,.,CATSKTVIPSGANVLTF,TGTGCCACCAGCAAGACAGTTATACCCTCTGGGGCCAACGTCCTGACTTTC
TRBV7-9,many,TRBJ1-4,.,CASSLSSEKLFF,TGTGCCAGCAGCTTAAGTAGCGAAAAACTGTTTTTT
TRBV5-8,many,TRBJ1-5,TRBD1,CASSWGQGATGNQPQHF,TGTGCCAGCAGCTGGGGACAGGGGGCGACGGGCAATCAGCCCCAGCATTTT
TRBV5-1,many,TRBJ1-6,.,CASSLAGFRTLTNFYNSPLHF,TGCGCCAGCAGCTTGGCAGGTTTCAGGACCCTAACAAACTTCTATAATTCACCCCTCCACTTT
TRBV30,many,TRBJ2-7,TRBD1,CAWSVRDRGREQYF,TGTGCCTGGAGTGTACGCGACAGGGGGCGCGAGCAGTACTTC
TRBV5-1,many,TRBJ1-6,.,CASSLVAENSPLHF,TGCGCCAGCAGCTTGGTAGCCGAGAATTCACCCCTCCACTTT
TRBV5-1,many,TRBJ1-6,.,CASSFGNSPLHF,TGCGCCAGCAGCTTTGGGAATTCACCCCTCCACTTT
TRBV25-1,many,TRBJ2-1,TRBD2,CASSDPGPSGATEQFF,TGTGCCAGCAGTGACCCCGGTCCTAGCGGGGCAACTGAGCAGTTCTTC
TRBV5-1,.,TRBJ2-3,.,CASSLGVGDTQYF,TGCGCCAGCAGCTTAGGGGTCGGGGATACGCAGTATTTT
TRBV5-1,many,TRBJ1-4,TRBD1,CASSPDAGTGNEKLFF,TGCGCCAGCAGCCCTGACGCCGGGACAGGGAATGAAAAACTGTTTTTT
TRBV5-1,many,TRBJ2-1,TRBD2,CASSLGGGSSYNEQFF,TGCGCCAGCAGCTTGGGGGGGGGGAGCTCCTACAATGAGCAGTTCTTC
TRBV2,many,TRBJ1-2,.,CASSESFYGYTF,TGTGCCAGCAGTGAAAGTTTCTATGGCTACACCTTC
TRBV20-1,many,TRBJ2-3,.,CSVGTNTDTQYF,TGCAGTGTGGGTACGAACACAGATACGCAGTATTTT
TRBV7-6,many,TRBJ2-3,.,CASSSSPTGRMVTDTQYF,TGTGCCAGCAGCTCCTCCCCGACAGGGAGGATGGTAACAGATACGCAGTATTTT
TRBV4-1,many,TRBJ1-2,TRBD1,CASSQVTGGLRGYTF,TGCGCCAGCAGCCAAGTGACAGGGGGGCTTCGTGGCTACACCTTC
TRBV5-1,many,TRBJ2-2,TRBD1,CASSPGQAYTGELFF,TGCGCCAGCAGCCCGGGACAGGCATACACCGGGGAGCTGTTTTTT
TRBV20-1,many,TRBJ2-3,TRBD2,CSARDPGGQGTDTQYF,TGCAGTGCTAGAGATCCGGGGGGGCAGGGCACAGATACGCAGTATTTT
TRBV20-1,many,TRBJ2-7,.,CSARISGSYEQYF,TGCAGTGCTAGAATCTCAGGGTCCTACGAGCAGTACTTC
TRBV7-9,many,TRBJ2-1,.,CASSAPNIITYNEQFF,TGTGCCAGCAGCGCCCCCAATATAATTACCTACAATGAGCAGTTCTTC
TRBV5-6,many,TRBJ1-5,TRBD1,CASSFGQGYQPQHF,TGTGCCAGCAGCTTCGGACAGGGATATCAGCCCCAGCATTTT
TRBV7-8,many,TRBJ2-7,.,CASSPSLVRAVTEQYF,TGTGCCAGCAGCCCGAGTCTAGTTAGGGCAGTAACCGAGCAGTACTTC
TRBV10-2,many,TRBJ2-7,TRBD1,CASLKSGTGLYEQYF,TGCGCCAGCCTTAAATCCGGGACAGGGCTATACGAGCAGTACTTC
TRBV19,many,TRBJ1-2,TRBD1,CASKGRGRSGYTF,TGTGCCAGTAAAGGCAGGGGGCGAAGTGGCTACACCTTC
TRBV2,many,TRBJ2-7,TRBD1,CASSDLGTGVTSYEQYF,TGTGCCAGCAGTGATTTAGGGACAGGGGTTACCTCCTACGAGCAGTACTTC
TRBV9,many,TRBJ1-2,TRBD1,CASSDPGQGRYTF,TGTGCCAGCAGCGATCCGGGACAGGGGCGCTACACCTTC
TRBV5-1,medium-sized,TRBJ2-1,TRBD2,CASTYSGAYNEQFF,TGCGCCAGCACATATAGCGGGGCCTACAATGAGCAGTTCTTC
TRBV3-1,many,TRBJ2-5,TRBD2,CASRRGGTDSRSETQYF,TGTGCCAGCAGACGGGGGGGGACCGACAGTCGGTCAGAGACCCAGTACTTC
TRBV2,.,TRBJ2-2,TRBD1,CASSGTGANTGELFF,TGTGCCAGCTCGGGGACAGGGGCGAACACCGGGGAGCTGTTTTTT
TRBV20-1,many,TRBJ1-1,.,CSAVQGSAFF,TGCAGTGCTGTCCAGGGATCAGCTTTCTTT
TRBV7-8,many,TRBJ2-1,.,CASSRDSRHYNEQFF,TGTGCCAGCAGCCGAGACAGCCGGCACTACAATGAGCAGTTCTTC
TRBV20-1,medium-sized,TRBJ2-5,.,CSAIPVTVDGAQYF,TGCAGTGCTATTCCCGTAACGGTCGACGGGGCCCAGTACTTC
TRBV20-1,many,TRBJ1-5,.,CSASGQYNQPQHF,TGCAGTGCTAGCGGACAGTACAATCAGCCCCAGCATTTT
TRBV29-1,.,TRBJ2-7,.,CSVGSGILYEQYF,TGCAGCGTTGGGTCAGGGATTCTATACGAGCAGTACTTC
TRBV20-1,.,TRBJ2-4,.,CSAGELAKNIQYF,TGCAGTGCAGGGGAGTTGGCCAAAAACATTCAGTACTTC
TRBV5-1,many,TRBJ2-1,TRBD2,CASSWSGGALNEQFF,TGCGCCAGCAGCTGGAGCGGGGGGGCCTTGAATGAGCAGTTCTTC
TRBV29-1,many,TRBJ1-2,.,CSGLDTYGYTF,TGCAGCGGGTTGGACACCTATGGCTACACCTTC
TRBV20-1,many,TRBJ2-1,TRBD2,CSARPRGSSYNEQFF,TGCAGTGCTAGACCGCGGGGGAGCTCCTACAATGAGCAGTTCTTC
TRBV5-6,medium-sized,TRBJ1-5,.,CASSFGQTQPQHF,TGTGCCAGCAGCTTTGGACAGACCCAGCCCCAGCATTTT